A selection of T cell receptor beta chains follows, all from one sample in a study of regulatory T cells in long-lasting Graves disease. Each CDR3 protein gets one entry after TCRdb re-called the multiplex PCR reads with MiXCR. The repertoire holds a few hundred thousand distinct CDR3 sequences, with 20% to 25% as singletons. Source: peripheral blood mononuclear cells (PBMCs), taken when the disease was refractory, from a patient treated with antithyroid drugs. These receptors all come from a female donor with Graves disease. Each CDR3 is given with its conserved first and last residue.

j_call,v_call,cdr3_aa
TRBJ2-4,TRBV30,CAWSGLAGDKAKNIQYF
TRBJ1-6,TRBV5-5,CASSFPDRGLTSYNSPLHF
TRBJ1-5,TRBV28,CASSLRGISNQPQHF
TRBJ1-4,TRBV14,CASSQVSQALGANGKLFF
TRBJ1-2,TRBV7-8,CASSSGGINYGYTF
TRBJ2-7,TRBV20-1,CSARRQGGNYEQYF
TRBJ1-1,TRBV5-6,CASSLARDGAEAFF
TRBJ2-7,TRBV27,CASSLKGEQYF
TRBJ2-7,TRBV4-3,CASSQQPGRHFEQYF
TRBJ2-5,TRBV12-3/TRBV12-4,CASSPRVLAGGTQYF
TRBJ2-5,TRBV2,CASSEGGLRETQYF
TRBJ2-1,TRBV7-3,CASSLRASGRERSYNEQFF
TRBJ1-3,TRBV6-5,CASSYGGQNSGNTIYF
TRBJ2-7,TRBV12-3/TRBV12-4,CASSSGTSDTYEQYF
TRBJ2-7,TRBV6-1,CASSETGGNEQYF
TRBJ1-1,TRBV9,CASSVGPTAQNTEAFF
TRBJ2-7,TRBV4-3,CASSQGAGTYEQYF
TRBJ1-1,TRBV20-1,CSALQGAGSTEAFF
TRBJ2-7,TRBV4-2,CASSQAIAGERDGHPYEQYF
TRBJ2-7,TRBV28,CASSSDRVEQHF
TRBJ1-1,TRBV19,CASSATPGVSTEAFF
TRBJ2-7,TRBV12-3/TRBV12-4,CASSFLHPYEQYF
TRBJ2-5,TRBV7-8,CASSLAIGGRAQETQYF
TRBJ2-5,TRBV14,CASSQDVGAGQETQYF
TRBJ2-2,TRBV6-5,CASSYYRNTGELFF
TRBJ2-7,TRBV5-1,CASSTAASGSGYEQYF
TRBJ2-7,TRBV20-1,CSARDTLRTSVSYEQYF
TRBJ1-1,TRBV20-1,CSANPPADTEAFF
TRBJ1-3,TRBV12-3/TRBV12-4,CASSRGSGTNVYF
TRBJ2-3,TRBV19,CASAAGVGKYTDTQYF
TRBJ2-5,TRBV27,CASSSEGWGGQETQYF
TRBJ2-6,TRBV2,CASSVRRSGANVLTF
TRBJ2-7,TRBV5-1,CASSFSTGQGAREQYF
TRBJ1-1,TRBV27,CASTTTGGNTEAFF